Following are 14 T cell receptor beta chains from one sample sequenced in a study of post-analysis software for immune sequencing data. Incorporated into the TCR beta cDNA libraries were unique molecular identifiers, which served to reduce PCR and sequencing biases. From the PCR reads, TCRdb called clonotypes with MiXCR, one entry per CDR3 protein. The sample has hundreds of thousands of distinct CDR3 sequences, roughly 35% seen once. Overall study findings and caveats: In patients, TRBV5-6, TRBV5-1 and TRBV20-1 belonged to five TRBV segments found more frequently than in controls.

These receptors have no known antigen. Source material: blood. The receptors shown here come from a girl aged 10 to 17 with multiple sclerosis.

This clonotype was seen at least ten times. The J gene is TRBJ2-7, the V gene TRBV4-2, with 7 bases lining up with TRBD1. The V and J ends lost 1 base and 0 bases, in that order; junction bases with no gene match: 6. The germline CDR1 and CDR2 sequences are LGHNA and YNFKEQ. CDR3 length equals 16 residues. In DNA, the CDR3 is TGTGCCAGCAGCCAAGGGACAGGTTCGAGCTCCTACGAGCAGTACTTC. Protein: CASSQGTGSSSYEQYF.

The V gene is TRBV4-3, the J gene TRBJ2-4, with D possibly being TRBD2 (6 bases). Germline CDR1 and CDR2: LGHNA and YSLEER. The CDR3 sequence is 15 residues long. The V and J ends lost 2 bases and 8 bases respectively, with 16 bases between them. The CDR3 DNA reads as TGCGCCAGCAGCCAATTTGGGATCCCGGGGGACATTCAGTACTTC. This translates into CASSQFGIPGDIQYF.

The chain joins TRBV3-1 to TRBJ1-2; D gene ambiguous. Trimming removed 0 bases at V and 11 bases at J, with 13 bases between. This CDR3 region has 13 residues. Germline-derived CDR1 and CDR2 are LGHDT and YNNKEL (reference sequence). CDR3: CASSQEGGRPYTF. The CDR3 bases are TGTGCCAGCAGCCAAGAAGGAGGGCGGCCATACACCTTC.

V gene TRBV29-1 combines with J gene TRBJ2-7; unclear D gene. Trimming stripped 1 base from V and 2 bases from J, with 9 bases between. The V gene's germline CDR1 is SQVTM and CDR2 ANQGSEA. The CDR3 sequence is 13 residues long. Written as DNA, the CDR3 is TGCAGCGTTGAAGCGGGCCGTCCCTACGAGCAGTACTTC. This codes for CSVEAGRPYEQYF.

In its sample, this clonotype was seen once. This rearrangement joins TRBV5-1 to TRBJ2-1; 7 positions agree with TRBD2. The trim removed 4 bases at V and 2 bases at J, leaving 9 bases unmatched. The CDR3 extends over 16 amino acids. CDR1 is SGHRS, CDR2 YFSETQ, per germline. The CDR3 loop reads CASSPAAGTTYNEQFF. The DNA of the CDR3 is TGCGCCAGCAGCCCGGCGGCAGGGACTACCTACAATGAGCAGTTCTTC.

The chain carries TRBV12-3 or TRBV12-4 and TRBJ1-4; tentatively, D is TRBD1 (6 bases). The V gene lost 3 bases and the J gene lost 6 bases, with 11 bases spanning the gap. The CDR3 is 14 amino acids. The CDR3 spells CASSFGQRDEKLFF. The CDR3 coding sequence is TGTGCCAGCAGTTTTGGACAGCGTGATGAAAAACTGTTTTTT.

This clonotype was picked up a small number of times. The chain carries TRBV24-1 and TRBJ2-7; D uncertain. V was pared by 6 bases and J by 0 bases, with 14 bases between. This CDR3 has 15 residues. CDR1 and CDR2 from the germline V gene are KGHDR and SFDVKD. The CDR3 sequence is CATSSGGLSSYEQYF. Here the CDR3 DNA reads TGTGCCACCAGTTCGGGCGGTTTAAGCTCCTACGAGCAGTACTTC.

CDR3 sequence (DNA): TGTGCCAGCTCACCAATCACAGGTCGGAACACTGAAGCTTTCTTT. As protein: CASSPITGRNTEAFF. The gene calls are TRBV18 and TRBJ1-1; maybe TRBD1 (5 bases). Germline CDR1 reads KGHSH; CDR2 reads LQKENI. V lost 2 bases and J 1 base, leaving 11 bases between the germline ends. CDR3 length: 15 residues.

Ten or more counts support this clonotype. The CDR3, as DNA: TGTGCCAGCAGTTACGAGCTAAACATTCAGTACTTC. Encoded protein: CASSYELNIQYF. This chain links TRBV6-2 or TRBV6-3 with TRBJ2-4; D gene ambiguous. Looked up from germline, CDR1 is MNHEY and CDR2 is SVGEGT. Trimming removed 2 bases from V and 6 bases from J, with 5 bases in between. This CDR3 is built from 12 residues.

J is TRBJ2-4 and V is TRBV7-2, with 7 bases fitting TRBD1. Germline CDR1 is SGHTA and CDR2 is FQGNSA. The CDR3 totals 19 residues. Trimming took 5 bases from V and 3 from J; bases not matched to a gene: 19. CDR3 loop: CASSPPPGQTDWGKNIQYF. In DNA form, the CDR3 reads TGTGCCAGCAGCCCACCGCCGGGACAGACTGATTGGGGCAAAAACATTCAGTACTTC.

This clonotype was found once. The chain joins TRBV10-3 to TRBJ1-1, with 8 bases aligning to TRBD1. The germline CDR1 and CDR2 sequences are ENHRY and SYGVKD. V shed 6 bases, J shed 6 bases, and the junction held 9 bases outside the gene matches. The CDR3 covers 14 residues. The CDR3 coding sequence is TGTGCCATCAGGGACAGGGAGAGATACTCTGAAGCTTTCTTT. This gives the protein CAIRDRERYSEAFF.

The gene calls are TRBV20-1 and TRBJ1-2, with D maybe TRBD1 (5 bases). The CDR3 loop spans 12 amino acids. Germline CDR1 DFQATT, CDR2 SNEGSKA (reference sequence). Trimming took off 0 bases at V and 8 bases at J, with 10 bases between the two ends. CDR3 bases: TGCAGTGCTAGAGATAGTCGGGGGGGCTACACCTTC. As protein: CSARDSRGGYTF.

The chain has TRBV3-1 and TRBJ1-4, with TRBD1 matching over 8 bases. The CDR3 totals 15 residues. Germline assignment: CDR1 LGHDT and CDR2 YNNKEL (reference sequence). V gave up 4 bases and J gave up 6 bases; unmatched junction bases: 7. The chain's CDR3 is CASSPYQGADEKLFF. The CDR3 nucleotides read TGTGCCAGCAGCCCCTATCAGGGGGCCGATGAAAAACTGTTTTTT.

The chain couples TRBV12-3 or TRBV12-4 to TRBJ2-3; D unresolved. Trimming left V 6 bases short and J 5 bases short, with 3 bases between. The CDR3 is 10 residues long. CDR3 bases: TGTGCCAGCAGCGGAGATACGCAGTATTTT. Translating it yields CASSGDTQYF.